A selection of T cell receptor beta chains follows, all from one sample in a study of cytotoxic CD8 clonotypes in ibrutinib-treated CLL. Data came from immunoSEQ multiplex PCR; TCRdb stores just in-frame clones and leaves some out. The sample holds under 150,000 clones, 80% seen once. The sample was PBMCs, taken after 36 months of ibrutinib treatment. Receptor source: a human donor with chronic lymphocytic leukemia. The CDR3 runs from the conserved cysteine through the conserved F or W. D genes are given only for firm matches. Expanded clones are given a class, and other clones once, few, many or no size at all.

D: -; size: -; J: TRBJ2-3; V: TRBV5-4; CDR3: CASSFMEDTQYF; DNA: TGTGCCAGCAGCTTTATGGAAGATACGCAGTATTTT
D: -; size: -; J: TRBJ2-6; V: TRBV9; CDR3: CASSVPQSGANVLTF; DNA: TGTGCCAGCAGCGTCCCTCAATCTGGGGCCAACGTCCTGACTTTC
D: TRBD1; size: -; J: TRBJ1-5; V: TRBV18; CDR3: CASTKSQGVDQPQHF; DNA: TGTGCCAGCACGAAGAGTCAGGGGGTAGATCAGCCCCAGCATTTT
D: TRBD1; size: -; J: TRBJ1-2; V: TRBV14; CDR3: CASSLPTGPYGYTF; DNA: TGTGCCAGCAGCTTACCGACAGGGCCCTATGGCTACACCTTC
D: -; size: -; J: TRBJ2-7; V: TRBV27; CDR3: CASSLPLSQGRVYEQYF; DNA: TGTGCCAGCAGTTTACCTCTATCCCAGGGGCGCGTTTACGAGCAGTACTTC
D: -; size: -; J: TRBJ1-2; V: TRBV11-1; CDR3: CASSFSEGRGYTF; DNA: TGTGCCAGCAGCTTTTCGGAGGGTCGTGGCTACACCTTC
D: -; size: once; J: TRBJ2-3; V: TRBV19; CDR3: CASRTHAGGDTQYF; DNA: TGTGCCAGTAGGACCCACGCGGGCGGAGATACGCAGTATTTT
D: -; size: -; J: TRBJ1-1; V: TRBV27; CDR3: CASSPRMVSEAFF; DNA: TGTGCCAGCAGTCCGAGGATGGTTTCTGAAGCTTTCTTT
D: -; size: -; J: TRBJ1-4; V: TRBV19; CDR3: CASSMWQPNEKLFF; DNA: TGTGCCAGTAGTATGTGGCAACCTAATGAAAAACTGTTTTTT
D: -; size: -; J: TRBJ1-1; V: TRBV5-6; CDR3: CASNPTGLNTEAFF; DNA: TGTGCCAGCAATCCCACAGGATTGAACACTGAAGCTTTCTTT
D: -; size: -; J: TRBJ2-2; V: TRBV4-1; CDR3: CASSQVQGTGELFF; DNA: TGCGCCAGCAGCCAAGTCCAGGGAACCGGGGAGCTGTTTTTT
D: -; size: -; J: TRBJ1-3; V: TRBV6-7; CDR3: CASSYGASSGNTIYF; DNA: TGTGCCAGCAGTTACGGGGCCAGCTCTGGAAACACCATATATTTT
D: -; size: -; J: TRBJ2-7; V: TRBV28; CDR3: CASSFGSLEQYF; DNA: TGTGCCAGCAGTTTTGGCTCGCTCGAGCAGTACTTC
D: -; size: -; J: TRBJ2-7; V: TRBV7-2; CDR3: CASSSGPGPPLSYEQYF; DNA: TGTGCCAGCAGCAGTGGGCCGGGACCTCCTCTCTCCTACGAGCAGTACTTC
D: -; size: -; J: TRBJ1-2; V: TRBV5-6; CDR3: CASSWRVGADGYTF; DNA: TGTGCCAGCAGCTGGAGGGTGGGCGCTGATGGCTACACCTTC
D: -; size: -; J: TRBJ1-5; V: TRBV19; CDR3: CASSIMGGYSNQPQHF; DNA: TGTGCCAGTAGTATAATGGGAGGGTATAGCAATCAGCCCCAGCATTTT
D: -; size: -; J: TRBJ2-2; V: TRBV5-1; CDR3: CASSLVRGLIGELFF; DNA: TGCGCCAGCAGCTTGGTGCGGGGGCTCATCGGGGAGCTGTTTTTT
D: -; size: -; J: TRBJ2-3; V: TRBV2; CDR3: CASSALGGGWIDTQYF; DNA: TGTGCCAGCAGTGCCCTAGGGGGGGGCTGGATAGATACGCAGTATTTT
D: -; size: -; J: TRBJ1-5; V: TRBV5-6; CDR3: CASSLAGFSNQPQHF; DNA: TGTGCCAGCAGCTTGGCAGGGTTTAGCAATCAGCCCCAGCATTTT
D: -; size: -; J: TRBJ2-6; V: TRBV5-6; CDR3: CASSLIRGTLPRGANVLTF; DNA: TGTGCCAGCAGCTTGATACGGGGGACCCTTCCCCGAGGGGCCAACGTCCTGACTTTC
D: TRBD2; size: -; J: TRBJ2-1; V: TRBV10-1; CDR3: CASSLLAGPNNEQFF; DNA: TGCGCCAGCAGCCTCCTAGCGGGGCCCAACAATGAGCAGTTCTTC
D: -; size: -; J: TRBJ1-1; V: TRBV19; CDR3: CASSHRALNTEAFF; DNA: TGTGCCAGTAGTCACAGGGCTTTGAACACTGAAGCTTTCTTT
D: -; size: -; J: TRBJ2-7; V: TRBV9; CDR3: CASSRDWRYEQYF; DNA: TGTGCCAGCAGCCGGGACTGGCGCTACGAGCAGTACTTC
D: -; size: -; J: TRBJ2-3; V: TRBV29-1; CDR3: CSVEIGGGPDTQYF; DNA: TGCAGCGTTGAAATTGGTGGAGGCCCAGATACGCAGTATTTT
D: TRBD1; size: -; J: TRBJ1-2; V: TRBV19; CDR3: CASSSGQGTYGYTF; DNA: TGTGCCAGTAGTTCGGGACAGGGGACGTATGGCTACACCTTC
D: TRBD2; size: -; J: TRBJ2-2; V: TRBV28; CDR3: CASSFVPSGGKSNTGELFF; DNA: TGTGCCAGCAGTTTCGTCCCTAGCGGGGGGAAATCGAACACCGGGGAGCTGTTTTTT
D: TRBD2; size: -; J: TRBJ2-1; V: TRBV6-1; CDR3: CASSGRLAGAVNEQFF; DNA: TGTGCCAGCAGTGGCCGACTAGCGGGAGCTGTGAATGAGCAGTTCTTC